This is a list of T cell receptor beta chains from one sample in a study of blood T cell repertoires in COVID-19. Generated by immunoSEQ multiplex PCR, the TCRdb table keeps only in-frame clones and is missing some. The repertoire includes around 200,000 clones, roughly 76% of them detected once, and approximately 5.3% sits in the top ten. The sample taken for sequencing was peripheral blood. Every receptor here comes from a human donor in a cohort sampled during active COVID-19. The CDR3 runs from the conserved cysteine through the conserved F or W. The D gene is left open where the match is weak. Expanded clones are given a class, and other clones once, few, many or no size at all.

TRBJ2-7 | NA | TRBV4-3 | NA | CASSQGWSSYEQYF | TGCGCCAGCAGCCAAGGATGGAGCTCCTACGAGCAGTACTTC
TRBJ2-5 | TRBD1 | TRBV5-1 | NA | CASSPGGTGETQYF | TGCGCCAGCAGCCCAGGGGGGACAGGAGAGACCCAGTACTTC
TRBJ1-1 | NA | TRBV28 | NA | CASSLAVNTEAFF | TGTGCCAGCAGTTTGGCCGTGAACACTGAAGCTTTCTTT
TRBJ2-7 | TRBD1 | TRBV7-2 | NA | CASSLWGTGISYEQYF | TGTGCCAGCAGCTTATGGGGGACAGGGATCTCCTACGAGCAGTACTTC
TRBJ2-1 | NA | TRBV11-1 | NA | CASSFLAALSEQFF | TGTGCCAGCAGCTTCTTAGCGGCCCTCAGTGAGCAGTTCTTC
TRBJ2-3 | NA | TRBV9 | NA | CASSANTPTDTQYF | TGTGCCAGCAGCGCAAACACCCCCACAGATACGCAGTATTTT
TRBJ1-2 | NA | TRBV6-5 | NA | CASSYATGWGYTF | TGTGCCAGCAGTTACGCTACAGGTTGGGGCTACACCTTC
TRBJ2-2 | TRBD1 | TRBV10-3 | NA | CAISEDRGTNTGELFF | TGTGCCATCAGTGAGGACAGGGGCACGAACACCGGGGAGCTGTTTTTT
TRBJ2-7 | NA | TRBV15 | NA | CATSRGPRTYEQYF | TGTGCCACCAGCAGGGGCCCGAGAACCTACGAGCAGTACTTC
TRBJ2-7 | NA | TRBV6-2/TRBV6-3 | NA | CASSLTGSSYEQYF | TGTGCCAGCAGTCTTACAGGTTCCTCCTACGAGCAGTACTTC
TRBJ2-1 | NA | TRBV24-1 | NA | CATSDLRAYNEQFF | TGTGCCACCAGTGACCTGAGGGCCTACAATGAGCAGTTCTTC
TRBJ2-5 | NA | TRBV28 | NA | CAILSGAGGSETQYF | TGTGCCATCCTCTCGGGGGCAGGGGGTTCAGAGACCCAGTACTTC
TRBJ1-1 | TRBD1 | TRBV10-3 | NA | CAISEYRQGEDTEAFF | TGTGCCATCAGTGAGTATAGACAGGGGGAGGATACTGAAGCTTTCTTT
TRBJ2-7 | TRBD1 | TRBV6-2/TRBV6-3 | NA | CASSLRTGGYEQYF | TGTGCCAGCAGTCTACGGACAGGGGGCTACGAGCAGTACTTC
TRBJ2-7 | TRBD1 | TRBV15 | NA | CATGDRDYYEQYF | TGTGCCACCGGGGACAGGGATTACTACGAGCAGTACTTC
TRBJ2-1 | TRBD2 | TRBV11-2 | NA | CASSPAGGFSYNEQFF | TGTGCCAGCAGCCCAGCGGGAGGTTTCTCCTACAATGAGCAGTTCTTC
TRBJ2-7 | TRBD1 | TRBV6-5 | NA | CASSLVQGGREQYF | TGTGCCAGCAGTTTGGTACAGGGGGGACGGGAGCAGTACTTC
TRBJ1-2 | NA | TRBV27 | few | CASSFGGIKSYGYTF | TGTGCCAGCAGTTTCGGCGGTATCAAAAGCTATGGCTACACCTTC
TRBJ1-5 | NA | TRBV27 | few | CASSLSGHINQPQHF | TGTGCCAGCAGTTTATCGGGACATATCAATCAGCCCCAGCATTTT
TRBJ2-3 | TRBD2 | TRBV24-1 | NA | CATSRLAGGDTQYF | TGTGCCACCAGTCGACTAGCGGGAGGCGATACGCAGTATTTT
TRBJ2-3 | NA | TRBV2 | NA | CASSEQQSLPTDTQYF | TGTGCCAGCAGTGAACAACAGAGCCTTCCGACAGATACGCAGTATTTT
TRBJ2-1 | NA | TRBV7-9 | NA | CASSLWPGYNEQFF | TGTGCCAGCAGCTTATGGCCAGGCTACAATGAGCAGTTCTTC
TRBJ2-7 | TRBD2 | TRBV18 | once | CASSPRLAGFDEQYF | TGTGCCAGCTCACCTCGACTAGCGGGATTCGACGAGCAGTACTTC
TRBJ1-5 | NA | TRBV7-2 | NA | CASSLVGTDGYNQPQHF | TGTGCCAGCAGCTTAGTGGGTACAGACGGATACAATCAGCCCCAGCATTTT
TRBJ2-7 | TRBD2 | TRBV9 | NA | CASSVQSGSSSYEQYF | TGTGCCAGCAGCGTCCAAAGCGGGAGTTCCTCCTACGAGCAGTACTTC
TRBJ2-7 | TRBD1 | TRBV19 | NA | CASSVDRGYEQYF | TGTGCCAGTAGTGTGGACAGGGGGTACGAGCAGTACTTC
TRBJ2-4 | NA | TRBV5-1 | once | CASSQGIGNIQYF | TGCGCCAGCAGCCAGGGAATTGGAAACATTCAGTACTTC
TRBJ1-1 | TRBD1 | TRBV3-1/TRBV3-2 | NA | CASSPLGQGPKDTEAFF | TGTGCCAGCAGCCCCCTCGGACAGGGGCCGAAGGACACTGAAGCTTTCTTT
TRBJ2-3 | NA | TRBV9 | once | CASSGRSYRDTQYF | TGTGCCAGCAGCGGGCGGTCCTATCGAGATACGCAGTATTTT
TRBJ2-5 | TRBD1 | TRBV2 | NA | CASRMTGGWETQYF | TGTGCCAGCAGGATGACAGGGGGCTGGGAGACCCAGTACTTC
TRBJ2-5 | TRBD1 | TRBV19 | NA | CASTAGTGRQETQYF | TGTGCCAGTACCGCCGGGACAGGGCGACAAGAGACCCAGTACTTC
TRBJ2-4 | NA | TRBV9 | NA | CASSVGLIAEDIQYF | TGTGCCAGCAGCGTAGGTCTCATCGCGGAGGACATTCAGTACTTC
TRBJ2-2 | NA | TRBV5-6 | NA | CASSAPLATGELFF | TGTGCCAGCAGCGCGCCACTAGCAACCGGGGAGCTGTTTTTT
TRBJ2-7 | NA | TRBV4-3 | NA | CASSQDRRGSYEQYF | TGCGCCAGCAGCCAAGATCGGCGGGGTTCCTACGAGCAGTACTTC
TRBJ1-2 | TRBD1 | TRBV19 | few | CASRSQGAGGYTF | TGTGCCAGTAGATCGCAGGGGGCGGGTGGCTACACCTTC
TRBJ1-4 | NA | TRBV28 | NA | CASSLQGADEKLFF | TGTGCCAGCAGTTTGCAGGGTGCGGATGAAAAACTGTTTTTT
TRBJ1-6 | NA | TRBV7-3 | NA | CASSLFGREGSPLHF | TGTGCCAGCAGCTTATTCGGGAGGGAAGGTTCACCCCTCCACTTT
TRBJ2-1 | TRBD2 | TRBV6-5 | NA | CASSPPSGFGNEQFF | TGTGCCAGCAGCCCACCTAGCGGGTTTGGAAATGAGCAGTTCTTC
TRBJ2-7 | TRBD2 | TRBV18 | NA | CASSRSGLAGGPGEQYF | TGTGCCAGCTCACGATCGGGACTAGCGGGAGGGCCGGGCGAGCAGTACTTC
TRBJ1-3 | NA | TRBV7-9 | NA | CASSPLAGSGNTIYF | TGTGCCAGCAGCCCCTTAGCGGGCTCTGGAAACACCATATATTTT
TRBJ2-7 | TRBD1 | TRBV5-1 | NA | CASSAGQGVSYEQYF | TGCGCCAGCAGTGCGGGACAGGGTGTTTCCTACGAGCAGTACTTC
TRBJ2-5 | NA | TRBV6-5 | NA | CASSYSTAGGGETQYF | TGTGCCAGCAGTTACTCGACCGCGGGCGGAGGAGAGACCCAGTACTTC
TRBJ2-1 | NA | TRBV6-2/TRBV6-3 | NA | CASSYSTPGEQFF | TGTGCCAGCAGTTATTCGACTCCGGGTGAGCAGTTCTTC
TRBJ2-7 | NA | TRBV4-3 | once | CASSQEVRVSEQYF | TGCGCCAGCAGCCAAGAGGTCCGGGTGTCCGAGCAGTACTTC
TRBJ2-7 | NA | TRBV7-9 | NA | CASSLQGSDEQYF | TGTGCCAGCAGCTTACAAGGGAGCGACGAGCAGTACTTC
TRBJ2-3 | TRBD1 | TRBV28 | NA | CASTTGGDTQYF | TGTGCCAGCACAACAGGGGGGGATACGCAGTATTTT
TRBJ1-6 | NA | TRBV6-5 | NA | CASSYRGFWNNSPLHF | TGTGCCAGCAGTTACCGAGGGTTTTGGAATAATTCACCCCTCCACTTT
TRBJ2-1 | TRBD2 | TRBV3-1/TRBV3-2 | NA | CASSQGGTRTSNEQFF | TGTGCCAGCAGCCAAGGGGGGACTAGAACCTCCAATGAGCAGTTCTTC
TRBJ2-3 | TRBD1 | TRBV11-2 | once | CASSQDRASDTQYF | TGTGCCAGCAGTCAGGACAGGGCATCAGATACGCAGTATTTT
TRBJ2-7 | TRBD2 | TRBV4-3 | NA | CASSQQIAGEAYEQYF | TGCGCCAGCAGCCAGCAAATAGCGGGAGAGGCCTACGAGCAGTACTTC
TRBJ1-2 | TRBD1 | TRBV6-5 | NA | CASSYDRVGYGYTF | TGTGCCAGCAGTTACGACAGGGTCGGGTATGGCTACACCTTC
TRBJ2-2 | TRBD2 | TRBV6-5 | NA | CASRLLAGRTGELFF | TGTGCCAGCAGATTACTAGCGGGAAGAACCGGGGAGCTGTTTTTT
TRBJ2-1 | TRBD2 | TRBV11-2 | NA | CASSLVGGRASSYNEQFF | TGTGCCAGCAGCTTAGTCGGCGGGAGGGCGAGCTCCTACAATGAGCAGTTCTTC
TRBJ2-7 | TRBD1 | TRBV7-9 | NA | CASSGGQGVLNEQYF | TGTGCCAGCAGCGGGGGACAGGGCGTGCTCAACGAGCAGTACTTC
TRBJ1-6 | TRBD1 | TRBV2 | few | CASSRDRGVGSPLHF | TGTGCCAGCAGCCGGGACAGGGGTGTCGGTTCACCCCTCCACTTT